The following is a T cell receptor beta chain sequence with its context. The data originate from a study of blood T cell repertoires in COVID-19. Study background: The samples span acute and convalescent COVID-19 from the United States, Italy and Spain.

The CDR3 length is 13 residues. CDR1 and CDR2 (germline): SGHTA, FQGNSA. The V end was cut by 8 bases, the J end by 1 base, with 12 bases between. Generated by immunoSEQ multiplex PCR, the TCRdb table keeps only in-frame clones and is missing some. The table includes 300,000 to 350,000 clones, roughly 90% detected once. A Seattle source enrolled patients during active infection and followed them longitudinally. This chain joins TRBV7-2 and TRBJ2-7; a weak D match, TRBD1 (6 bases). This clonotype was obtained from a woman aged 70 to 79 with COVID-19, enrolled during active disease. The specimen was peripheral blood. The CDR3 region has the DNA TGTGCCAGCGCCTTTACAGGGTCCTACGAGCAGTACTTC. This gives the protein CASAFTGSYEQYF.